A selection of T cell receptor beta chains follows, all from one sample in a study of blood T cell repertoires in COVID-19. Here immunoSEQ multiplex PCR was the method, and the copy in TCRdb shows in-frame clones only, minus some. Seen here are approximately 210,000 clones, around 88% observed once, and the top ten hold roughly 8.8%. What was sequenced was peripheral blood. All receptors derive from a woman aged 45-60 years with acute or convalescent COVID-19. The CDR3 runs from the conserved cysteine through the conserved F or W. D genes are given only for firm matches. Some rows have no size entry. The others give once, few or many, or a class for an expanded clone.

J,D,size,V,DNA,CDR3
TRBJ2-1,-,-,TRBV6-5,TGTGCCAGCAGTTACACCCCGGAGCCGTACAATGAGCAGTTCTTC,CASSYTPEPYNEQFF
TRBJ1-4,-,-,TRBV2,TGTGCCTGCTCTCGGGGGTCAACTAATGAAAAACTGTTTTTT,CACSRGSTNEKLFF
TRBJ2-1,-,-,TRBV12-3/TRBV12-4,TGTGCCAGCAGTCCCAACATCCTAGCGGAGCAGTTCTTC,CASSPNILAEQFF
TRBJ1-2,TRBD1,many,TRBV19,TGTGCCACGACAGGGCTTAACTATGGCTACACCTTC,CATTGLNYGYTF
TRBJ2-3,-,few,TRBV5-1,TGCGCCAGCAGCTTGGAAAGGGGGATTAGCACAGATACGCAGTATTTT,CASSLERGISTDTQYF
TRBJ2-7,TRBD2,-,TRBV27,TGTGCCAGCAGTTCCCTTGGACTAGCGGGGACCTACGAGCAGTACTTC,CASSSLGLAGTYEQYF
TRBJ1-2,-,few,TRBV2,TGTGCCAGCAGTGAGGGGAGTAACTATGGCTACACCTTC,CASSEGSNYGYTF
TRBJ2-5,TRBD1,-,TRBV19,TGTGCCAGTAGTAGTATGACAGGGGGCTTGGAGACCCAGTACTTC,CASSSMTGGLETQYF
TRBJ2-3,-,-,TRBV5-1,TGCGCCAGCAGCCTGCGACAGAACCCTCCCACAGATACGCAGTATTTT,CASSLRQNPPTDTQYF
TRBJ2-1,TRBD1,-,TRBV9,TGTGCCAGCAGCGTAGGTAGAGACAGGGCCCATGAGCAGTTCTTC,CASSVGRDRAHEQFF
TRBJ2-1,-,-,TRBV19,TGTGCCAGTAGTATAGGGGCGGGACCATACAATGAGCAGTTCTTC,CASSIGAGPYNEQFF
TRBJ2-5,-,-,TRBV12-3/TRBV12-4,TGTGCCAGCAGTTTCGGGGGTGTCGAGACCCAGTACTTC,CASSFGGVETQYF
TRBJ1-5,TRBD1,-,TRBV28,TGTGCCAGCAGCACCAACTACGGGACAGGGGGGGGTCAGCCCCAGCATTTT,CASSTNYGTGGGQPQHF
TRBJ2-7,-,-,TRBV29-1,TGCAGCGTCCTCCCCCCCGGGGGGCTATCCTACGAGCAGTACTTC,CSVLPPGGLSYEQYF
TRBJ2-5,TRBD2,-,TRBV9,TGTGCCAGCAGCGGCGCGGGAGAAGAGACCCAGTACTTC,CASSGAGEETQYF
TRBJ2-7,TRBD1,-,TRBV5-1,TGCGCCAGCAGCTTTCGGACAGGGGGCGTCCTCTACGAGCAGTACTTC,CASSFRTGGVLYEQYF
TRBJ2-5,TRBD2,-,TRBV7-2,TGTGCCAGCAGCTTAGTGGTTAGCGGGGAAGAGACCCAGTACTTC,CASSLVVSGEETQYF
TRBJ1-2,TRBD1,few,TRBV4-2,TGTGCCAGCAGCCAAGGCCTAGACAGGGTCTATGGCTACACCTTC,CASSQGLDRVYGYTF
TRBJ2-3,TRBD2,-,TRBV28,TGTGCCAGCAGTTCCCCACACCTCGGACTAGCGGGATCAACAGATACGCAGTATTTT,CASSSPHLGLAGSTDTQYF
TRBJ1-2,-,-,TRBV9,TGTGCCAGCAGGCGTATAAGGAGTGAGGGGGTTAACTATGGCTACACCTTC,CASRRIRSEGVNYGYTF
TRBJ1-1,-,few,TRBV13,TGTGCCAGCAGCCGCCGTGACACTAACACTGAAGCTTTCTTT,CASSRRDTNTEAFF
TRBJ1-2,TRBD1,once,TRBV2,TGTGCCAGCAGTCAGATGACAGGGGGAGGCTACACCTTC,CASSQMTGGGYTF
TRBJ2-3,-,once,TRBV12-3/TRBV12-4,TGTGCCAGCAGTTTAAGCGGTCCAGATACGCAGTATTTT,CASSLSGPDTQYF
TRBJ2-7,-,-,TRBV18,TGTGCCAGCTCACCAGGGGGGACAGCCTCCTACGAGCAGTACTTC,CASSPGGTASYEQYF
TRBJ2-1,-,-,TRBV28,TGTGCCAGCAGTTTCCGGGGGGCAGGGTACAATGAGCAGTTCTTC,CASSFRGAGYNEQFF
TRBJ1-1,-,-,TRBV18,TGTGCCAGTCAGGGCACTGAAGCTTTCTTT,CASQGTEAFF
TRBJ1-2,TRBD1,-,TRBV25-1,TGTGCCAGCAGTGTCGGCTACAGGGGTGGCTACACCTTC,CASSVGYRGGYTF
TRBJ1-1,-,-,TRBV10-3,TGTGCCATCAGTGGGGGGCTTTATGACACTGAAGCTTTCTTT,CAISGGLYDTEAFF
TRBJ1-1,-,-,TRBV15,TGTGCCACCAGCAGAGGGCAGGGATTGTCCTATGGAGCTTTCTTT,CATSRGQGLSYGAFF
TRBJ1-2,TRBD1,-,TRBV24-1,TGTGCCACCAGTGACCCTTCCAGGGGGCCGAATGGCTACACCTTC,CATSDPSRGPNGYTF
TRBJ2-7,-,-,TRBV7-2,TGTGCCAGCAGCGTATACAGGGCGCCTCAGTACTTC,CASSVYRAPQYF
TRBJ2-3,TRBD1,-,TRBV5-1,TGCGCCAGCAGCTTGGAACAGGGGGCTACAGATACGCAGTATTTT,CASSLEQGATDTQYF
TRBJ1-1,-,-,TRBV28,TGTGCCAGCAGTTCCCCGGACAGTGAAGCTTTCTTT,CASSSPDSEAFF